The clone carrying this TCR beta chain has only a few counts. Its antigen is undetermined. The CDR3 contains 16 residues. Germline V gives CDR1 MRHNA, CDR2 SNTAGT. Trimming at V came to 5 bases and at J to 2 bases, leaving 8 bases not matched to a gene. Each CDR3 protein gets one entry after TCRdb re-called the 5' RACE reads with MiXCR. The profile shows roughly 62,000 distinct CDR3 sequences, less than 9.5% of them singletons. The data stem from a study of T-cell memory formation after mild COVID-19. The study's findings and limits: Contracting CD4+ clones sat mainly in CM and EM; CD8+ in EMRA. Within pre-infection memory, some responding clones were found, suggesting cross-reactive memory joined. For second-wave clones that peaked at day 37, SARS-CoV-2 specificity went unverified. The study found balanced CD4/CD8 in clones contracting day 15 to 85 and a CD4+ lean in later expanders.

The chain has TRBV6-4 and TRBJ2-3, with 9 bases that match TRBD2. Sequencing was performed on PBMCs or a T cell subset sorted from them (not recorded which). The sequence derives from a young man who had mild COVID-19 (a few samples of this study predate the infection). Cell type and time point are not known. CDR3 residues: CASSILAGLPTDTQYF. The DNA for the CDR3 is TGTGCCAGCAGTATTCTAGCGGGGCTTCCCACAGATACGCAGTATTTT.